This T cell receptor beta chain was captured in a study of T cell repertoires in cytomegalovirus infection. Study overall: Public signatures in TCR beta pointed to CMV infection and matching HLA type. Study-level points and caveats: Carriers of CMV plus the relevant HLA were identified by cumulative public TCR beta family frequency. HLA-C-restricted, CMV-specific TCR beta clonotypes were dominant ex vivo.

This clonotype was counted ten times or more. The antigen is undetermined. TCRdb reprocessed the reads via MiXCR and lists one record per CDR3 protein. The sample yields about 130,000 distinct CDR3 sequences, roughly 9% seen once. The CDR3 runs to 15 residues. CDR1 SGHRS and CDR2 YFSETQ come from the germline V gene. Germline trimming cut 4 bases from V and 9 bases from J; bases unmatched to any gene: 12. This TCR came from a human donor in good health (CMV status not recorded). Some clones in this sample may be carry-over from other donors' samples. The specimen was PBMCs. The chain uses TRBV5-1 and TRBJ2-1, with TRBD2 matching 8 bases. The CDR3 sequence is CASSPRTAGGGEQFF. The CDR3 region has the DNA TGCGCCAGCAGCCCCAGGACGGCGGGGGGAGGTGAGCAGTTCTTC.